The 13 T cell receptor beta chains listed next were all sequenced from one sample in a study of cytomegalovirus exposure and HLA in healthy donors. The PCR ran on 60 Vbeta and 13 Jbeta primers. Sequencing used immunoSEQ multiplex PCR; TCRdb keeps in-frame clones, though not all of them. The sample totals fewer than 85,000 clones; its top ten clones hold 5%. The sequenced sample was PBMCs. Receptors originate from a middle-aged woman in good health and CMV-seropositive.

This chain uses TRBV5-6 with TRBJ2-7; weak D call: TRBD2 (5 bases). Germline V gene data show CDR1 as SGHDT and CDR2 as YYEEEE. The CDR3 is 15 residues long. V lost 0 bases, J lost 2 bases, and 12 bases lay in between. The CDR3 loop is CASSLGGSFAYEQYF. In nucleotides, the CDR3 is TGTGCCAGCAGCTTGGGAGGGAGCTTTGCCTACGAGCAGTACTTC.

V usage is TRBV5-4 and J usage is TRBJ2-3; 11 nucleotides align to TRBD2. Germline CDR1 reads SGHNT; CDR2 reads YYREEE (reference sequence). The CDR3 covers 16 residues. The V segment lost 4 bases and the J segment 0 bases; nucleotides outside the gene matches: 4. The CDR3 here is CASSRRLAGSTDTQYF. Here the CDR3 DNA reads TGTGCCAGCAGCCGCCGACTAGCGGGAAGCACAGATACGCAGTATTTT.

The chain couples TRBV11-2 to TRBJ2-1; 9 bases map to TRBD2. Unmatched junction bases numbered 7, after V lost 4 bases and J lost 9 bases. This CDR3 is 14 amino acids long. Germline CDR1 is SGHAT and CDR2 is FQNNGV. CDR3 in DNA: TGTGCCAGCAGCTCTGGGACTAGCATCAGTGAGCAGTTCTTC. Protein product: CASSSGTSISEQFF. The whole variable domain, remainder taken from reference TRBV11-2 and TRBJ2-1, is EAGVAQSPRYKIIEKRQSVAFWCNPISGHATLYWYQQILGQGPKLLIQFQNNGVVDDSQLPKDRFSAERLKGVDSTLKIQPAKLEDSAVYLCASSSGTSISEQFFGPGTRLTVL.

The rearrangement joins TRBV6-5 to TRBJ1-6; 12 positions match TRBD1. Germline lookup yields CDR1 MNHEY and CDR2 SVGAGI. The V gene end was trimmed by 8 bases and the J gene end by 12 bases; junction bases not matched to a gene: 11. The CDR3 is 15 residues long. The CDR3 loop is CASRPTGQGALPLHF. The CDR3 region has the DNA TGTGCCAGCCGTCCTACGGGACAGGGGGCCTTACCCCTCCACTTT.

The V and J genes are TRBV5-1 and TRBJ2-3; maybe TRBD2 (5 bases). Trimming shortened V by 6 bases and J by 6 bases, and 20 bases separated the two germline ends. Germline lookup yields CDR1 SGHRS and CDR2 YFSETQ. The CDR3 consists of 15 residues. CDR3: CASTLGSGSTDTQYF. DNA for the CDR3: TGCGCCAGCACCCTCGGGTCGGGATCCACGGATACGCAGTATTTT.

The rearrangement links TRBV19 to TRBJ2-1; 11 bases map to TRBD2. Germline trimming cut 0 bases from V and 7 bases from J; bases unmatched to any gene: 8. Germline V gene lookup returns CDR1 LNHDA and CDR2 SQIVND (reference sequence). The CDR3 is 17 residues long. The CDR3 coding sequence is TGTGCCAGTAGTATAGAGGAAGTAGCGGGAGGGCTAAATGAGCAGTTCTTC. Translated, it gives CASSIEEVAGGLNEQFF.

V and J are TRBV5-1 and TRBJ2-1; 11 nucleotides align to TRBD2. The CDR3 contains 15 residues. V trimming: 6 bases; J trimming: 5 bases; junction bases outside the gene matches: 7. Germline-derived CDR1 and CDR2 are SGHRS and YFSETQ. The CDR3 DNA follows: TGCGCCAGCACCTTCGGACTAGCGGGTAACAATGAGCAGTTCTTC. Protein sequence: CASTFGLAGNNEQFF.

The chain couples TRBV6-1 to TRBJ1-5; D possibly corresponds to TRBD1 (6 bases). Deletions cut 6 bases from V and 4 bases from J, with 10 bases between. Germline V CDR1 and CDR2: MNHNS, SASEGT. This CDR3 region has 13 residues. CDR3 nucleotide sequence: TGTGCCAGCAGCCGGGACAAAAATCAGCCCCAGCATTTT. Encoded protein: CASSRDKNQPQHF.

For the CDR3, the DNA is TGTGCCAGCAGCGCCCCCTCCGACAGCCGAGGCAACTATGGCTACACCTTC. This translates into CASSAPSDSRGNYGYTF. The chain combines TRBV9 with TRBJ1-2; TRBD1 is a possible D gene (5 bases). CDR1 SGDLS and CDR2 YYNGEE come from the germline V gene. This CDR3 spans 17 amino acids. Trimming shortened V by 3 bases and J by 2 bases, and 20 bases separated the two germline ends.

The chain employs TRBV7-2 and TRBJ1-1, with 7 nucleotides matching TRBD1. This CDR3 has 15 amino acids. Germline lookup yields CDR1 SGHTA and CDR2 FQGNSA. The V segment lost 1 base and the J segment 3 bases; nucleotides outside the gene matches: 5. The CDR3 spells CASSLDGTVDTEAFF. The CDR3 DNA follows: TGTGCCAGCAGCTTAGACGGGACAGTCGACACTGAAGCTTTCTTT.

The rearrangement uses TRBV28 and TRBJ2-2; D remains ambiguous. Looked up from germline, CDR1 is MDHEN and CDR2 is SYDVKM. The CDR3 totals 12 residues. Trimming removed 6 bases at V and 7 bases at J, with 9 bases between. The DNA for the CDR3 is TGTGCCAGCAGCCGCAGTCTCGGGGAGCTGTTTTTT. Encoded protein: CASSRSLGELFF.

The chain employs TRBV9 and TRBJ2-2; D not certain. Per the germline V gene, CDR1 is SGDLS and CDR2 is YYNGEE. CDR3 length equals 11 residues. The ends were cut back, 3 bases at V and 5 bases at J, with 2 bases in the middle. The CDR3 protein is CASSATGELFF. The DNA of the CDR3 is TGTGCCAGCAGCGCGACCGGGGAGCTGTTTTTT.

V usage is TRBV28 and J usage is TRBJ2-7, with 7 bases fitting TRBD1. Germline V gives CDR1 MDHEN, CDR2 SYDVKM. J lost 1 base, V lost 4 bases, and 1 base had no gene match. This CDR3 is built from 13 residues. In nucleotides, the CDR3 is TGTGCCAGCAGTTCGGGACAGTCCTACGAGCAGTACTTC. This translates into CASSSGQSYEQYF.